The following is a T cell receptor (beta chain) sequence with its context. These data are taken from a study of somatic mutations in cytotoxic T cells in rheumatoid arthritis. TCRdb keeps only in-frame clones here, not all; method: immunoSEQ multiplex PCR. The sample has tens of thousands of clones, around 83% seen once. There are 15 residues in the CDR3. The sequenced sample consisted of CD8+ T cells sorted from blood. The rearrangement joins TRBV12-2 to TRBJ1-1; the table gives TRBD1 as D, unverified against the DNA. TRBV12-2 is assigned pseudogene status. This receptor was taken from a woman aged 45-65 years in good health. In DNA, the CDR3 is TGTGCAAGTCGCTCAAAAGGAGGATGGGACAGTAGAGCTTTCTTT. This encodes CASRSKGGWDSRAFF.